The sequence of this T cell receptor (beta chain) was determined in a study of blood T cell repertoires in COVID-19 (dated by TCRdb to about 2020). Some background on the complete study: Collaborator samples came from the United States, Italy and Spain and covered acute and convalescent phases of COVID-19. The prospective study material was composed of cDNA or gDNA derived from T cells, B-cell-depleted T cells, or PBMCs. Subjects who had been exposed to COVID-19, were actively infected with it, or had recovered from it provided the deeply sampled blood TCRbeta repertoires that made up the dataset. A freely available public database, intended as a resource for researchers studying the immune response to SARS-CoV-2, is where the repertoires were released. Samples were obtained from the ongoing ImmuneRACE study (first 160 participants) and from 950 to 1,500 subjects provided by 6 global collaborators. A de-identified subject ID, COVID-19 status, age in years and sex were almost always included in the sample metadata. Where available, HLA class I and class II types were taken from metadata supplied by the sample provider and were not determined by assay-based typing.

TCRbeta CDR3 regions were amplified from genomic DNA by means of the immunoSEQ Assay, a bias-controlled multiplex PCR. Turning to the authors' computational methods: Within the assay, amplification of reference gene primers was used to estimate how many nucleated cells each sample contained. To quantify the absolute abundance of each unique TCRbeta CDR3 rearrangement, sequence reads were collapsed and filtered. For each sample, productive Simpson clonality was calculated by taking the square root of Simpson's diversity index across productive rearrangements. TCRdb provides this immuneACCESS table in a form limited to in-frame rearrangements. Some clones are lacking; in checked studies, under half of them reflect an unresolved V gene, and why the rest are absent is not known. Clonal size and the V and J genes are those of that table, whereas D and trimming came from the DNA. The sample profile shows about 250,000 clones; around 83% of them were found once. The biggest ten clones account for about 8.9% of the sample.

Broad study findings and their caveats: The amount of clinical and demographic metadata varied by source and participant and was provided uncurated.

Each collaborating institution followed its own protocols to collect whole blood in K2EDTA tubes. Collaborator samples were shipped for TCRbeta analysis as frozen whole blood, isolated PBMCs, or DNA extracted from either sample type. Including the terminal cysteine and phenylalanine, the CDR3 comprises 15 residues. Only the CDR3 DNA is retained, 45 bases long and in frame from the first base. The germline V gene yields SGHNT for CDR1 and YENEEA for CDR2. The germline V end is reduced by 2 bases and the J end by 4 bases; junction bases left unmatched: 2. With regard to this clone: Its recognized antigen is unknown. Per-base qualities were not stored, and no clone one base away is much larger.

Material: peripheral blood. The receptor chain draws on TRBV11-3 and TRBJ2-1, with 10 bases in between that match TRBD1. The origin of this receptor is a man older than 75 with acute or convalescent COVID-19. The DNA reads as follows: TGTGCCAGCAGCTTATCGGGACAGGGGTACAATGAGCAGTTCTTC. It translates to CASSLSGQGYNEQFF.